A single sample is the source of the 5 T cell receptor beta chains below, sequenced in a study of post-analysis software for immune sequencing data. Whole-study findings and limits: Included in a set of roughly five TRBV segments more frequent in patients than controls were TRBV5-6, TRBV5-1 and TRBV20-1.

Prepared libraries of TCR beta cDNA carried unique molecular identifiers. TCRdb re-called the PCR reads with MiXCR, one entry per CDR3 protein. The table lists roughly 800,000 distinct CDR3 sequences, about 50% of them singletons. No antigen is known for these receptors. Sequencing was performed on blood. The receptors stem from a girl aged 5-17 years with multiple sclerosis.

The V gene is TRBV7-9, the J gene TRBJ1-2; 8 bases line up with TRBD1. The V and J ends lost 1 base and 0 bases, in that order; junction bases with no gene match: 4. Germline V gene data show CDR1 as SEHNR and CDR2 as FQNEAQ (reference sequence). The CDR3 is 16 amino acids. CDR3 in DNA: TGTGCCAGCAGCTTAGAGACAGGGGCTGCTAACTATGGCTACACCTTC. It yields the protein CASSLETGAANYGYTF.

The chain employs TRBV10-3 and TRBJ2-1; 12 nucleotides align to TRBD1. The trim removed 4 bases at V and 12 bases at J, leaving 7 bases unmatched. The V gene's germline CDR1 is ENHRY and CDR2 SYGVKD. The CDR3 has 14 amino acids. The DNA for the CDR3 is TGTGCCATCAGTGCACCCGGGACAGGGGGCTTGCAGTTCTTC. It encodes CAISAPGTGGLQFF.

This clonotype was observed a handful of times. The gene calls are TRBV5-1 and TRBJ1-2; 7 bases are shared with TRBD1. This CDR3 is 15 amino acids long. With V trimmed by 3 bases and J by 5 bases, 10 bases remained unmatched. In germline, CDR1 is SGHRS, CDR2 YFSETQ. Here the CDR3 DNA reads TGCGCCAGCAGCTGGATTACAGGGGATTTTTATGGCTACACCTTC. It specifies CASSWITGDFYGYTF.

On this clonotype: The junction shows a germline mismatch at one end, possibly a read error. The chain is built from TRBV5-1 and TRBJ1-2; D is perhaps TRBD1 (5 bases). Germline CDR1 reads SGHRS; CDR2 reads YFSETQ. The CDR3 contains 11 residues. The DNA for the CDR3 is TGTGCCAGCAGTCCGGGGGGGGGCTACACCTTC. This codes for CASSPGGGYTF.

Concerning this clonotype itself: At one boundary the junction diverges from the germline segment, which might be a read error. The V and J genes are TRBV5-5 and TRBJ1-5; the D is unclear. There are 15 residues in the CDR3. The V gene's germline CDR1 is SGHKS and CDR2 YYEKEE (reference sequence). CDR3 in DNA: TGTACCAGCAGCTTTGGACCGTTCACGAATCAGCCCCAGCATTTT. Encoded protein: CTSSFGPFTNQPQHF.